This TCR beta chain was documented in a study of CD8+CD57+ T cells in acquired aplastic anemia. This CDR3 region has 11 residues. Germline V lookup: CDR1 SQVTM, CDR2 ANQGSEA. V shed 5 bases and J 10 bases; nucleotides not matched to a gene: 6. The sequenced patients had an expansion of CD8+CD57+ cells seen by flow cytometry. Genomic DNA acted as the template from which TCR beta VDJ combination and CDR3 sequence profiling were carried out. A single record per CDR3 protein comes from TCRdb applying MiXCR to the reads. Of about 180,000 distinct CDR3 sequences in the sample, around 50% were seen once. The rearrangement uses TRBV29-1 and TRBJ1-1, with TRBD1 identical over 8 bases. The receptor was isolated from a human donor with aplastic anemia. The sequenced sample consisted of sorted CD4+, CD8+, or CD8+CD57+ T cells (not recorded which) from PBMCs. In nucleotides, the CDR3 is TGCAGCGTTTATGGACAGGGTAGAGCTTTCTTT. It specifies CSVYGQGRAFF.